One and the same sample provided the 22 T cell receptor beta chains below, sequenced in a study of beta chain features in type 1 diabetes. Study-wide results and limits: A moderate, significant TCRB CDR3 shortening appeared in type 1 diabetes across four CD4+ subsets.

These receptors are not linked to any known antigen. Investigators reverse transcribed all isolated RNA, so they sequenced expressed TCRB transcripts. Sequencing was performed with immunoSEQ multiplex PCR; in TCRdb, only in-frame clones are kept and a portion is missing. The data hold a few hundred thousand clones, with around 10% observed a single time. Sequences were obtained from central memory CD4+ T cells from blood. These receptors all come from a man aged 25-45 years with type 1 diabetes.

CDR3 sequence: CASRMTGTYEQYF. CDR3 in DNA: TGTGCCAGCAGGATGACAGGGACCTACGAGCAGTACTTC. The gene calls are TRBV27 and TRBJ2-7; 7 bases are shared with TRBD1. V lost 6 bases, J lost 2 bases, and 4 bases stayed unmatched. The CDR3 is made up of 13 amino acids. CDR1 is MNHEY and CDR2 is SMNVEV in the germline V gene (reference sequence).

The gene calls are TRBV5-4 and TRBJ1-2; 8 bases align to TRBD1. V was pared by 4 bases and J by 5 bases, with 10 bases of the junction left unmatched. The CDR3 spans 15 residues. Germline values: CDR1 SGHNT, CDR2 YYREEE (reference sequence). The CDR3 sequence: CASSDQTGGGYGYTF. The CDR3 region has the DNA TGTGCCAGCAGCGATCAAACAGGGGGAGGATATGGCTACACCTTC.

This chain joins TRBV6-5 and TRBJ1-2; D uncertain. The CDR3 is 13 residues long. The germline V gene has CDR1 MNHEY and CDR2 SVGAGI. V gave up 5 bases and J gave up 6 bases, with 13 bases separating them. CDR3 coding DNA: TGTGCCAGCAGTATGCAGGAGACTGATGGCTACACCTTC. This sequence encodes CASSMQETDGYTF.

The rearrangement joins TRBV4-1 to TRBJ1-5; D unresolved. Germline V gene data show CDR1 as MGHRA and CDR2 as YSYEKL. The CDR3 is made up of 16 amino acids. V was shortened by 2 bases and J by 0 bases, with 11 bases between the two germline ends. CDR3 loop: CASSQSPVGSNQPQHF. The CDR3 DNA reads TGCGCCAGCAGCCAAAGTCCGGTGGGTAGCAATCAGCCCCAGCATTTT.

The chain joins TRBV29-1 to TRBJ2-7; D not certain. CDR1 SQVTM and CDR2 ANQGSEA come from the germline V gene. The CDR3 is made up of 13 amino acids. V was pared by 3 bases and J by 4 bases, with 13 bases between. The CDR3 nucleotides are TGCAGCGTTGAGCCGCTGATGGGGTACGAGCAGTACTTC. Its translation: CSVEPLMGYEQYF.

The V gene is TRBV6-5, the J gene TRBJ2-7; the D gene is possibly TRBD2 (6 bases). The V and J ends lost 7 bases and 13 bases respectively, with 26 bases between them. The germline V gene has CDR1 MNHEY and CDR2 SVGAGI. This CDR3 spans 14 amino acids. CDR3 amino acids: CASISPGRRERAYF. The DNA for the CDR3 is TGTGCCAGCATCTCACCAGGGAGGCGGGAACGGGCATACTTC.

A few counts support this clone. The same CDR3 arises from other DNA sequences in this sample as well. The gene calls are TRBV4-3 and TRBJ2-3; D remains unclear. The V and J ends lost 0 bases and 0 bases respectively, with 4 bases between them. Germline V gene sequence: CDR1 LGHNA, CDR2 YSLEER. This CDR3 comprises 14 residues. The CDR3 is CASSQDSSTDTQYF. As DNA, the CDR3 is TGCGCCAGCAGCCAAGACTCTAGCACAGATACGCAGTATTTT.

The chain uses TRBV19 and TRBJ1-5; D gene ambiguous. CDR3 length: 13 amino acids. The V gene's germline CDR1 is LNHDA and CDR2 SQIVND (reference sequence). V lost 7 bases, J lost 5 bases, and 12 bases lay in between. CDR3 sequence: CASTGLLYQPQHF. In nucleotides, the CDR3 is TGTGCCAGTACCGGTCTGTTGTATCAGCCCCAGCATTTT.

There are a few counts of this clone. Other DNA sequences from this sample encode an identical CDR3 as well. The genes are TRBV28 and TRBJ2-7; no clear D gene. CDR1 is MDHEN, CDR2 SYDVKM, per germline. The V end lost 5 bases, the J end lost 7 bases, and 9 bases lay between the germline ends. CDR3 length equals 11 residues. CDR3 sequence: CASSLTREQYF. DNA of the CDR3: TGTGCCAGCAGTCTTACCCGAGAGCAGTACTTC.

The chain carries TRBV6-5 and TRBJ2-7; D might be TRBD1 (6 bases). Germline V gene data show CDR1 as MNHEY and CDR2 as SVGAGI. V lost 4 bases and J lost 5, with 15 bases in between. This CDR3 has 14 amino acids. This CDR3 reads CASSSSTGSHEQYF. CDR3 nucleotide sequence: TGTGCCAGCAGTTCCTCCACAGGGAGCCACGAGCAGTACTTC.

This clone has more than one count but fewer than ten. The V gene is TRBV5-6, the J gene TRBJ2-7; 9 bases are a match to TRBD1. Germline V gene lookup returns CDR1 SGHDT and CDR2 YYEEEE. Trimming took 2 bases from V and 8 from J; bases not matched to a gene: 5. This CDR3 region has 13 residues. The CDR3 coding sequence is TGTGCCAGCAGCTTAGGACAGGGGAAGAAGCAGTACTTC. Protein product: CASSLGQGKKQYF.

This clone was seen a handful of times. The chain links TRBV10-3 to TRBJ2-3; 12 bases agree with TRBD1. CDR3 length equals 15 residues. Germline V gives CDR1 ENHRY, CDR2 SYGVKD. V dropped 6 bases and J dropped 5; count of bases not matched to a gene: 6. DNA of the CDR3: TGTGCCATCAGACCCGGGACAGGGGGCAAAGATACGCAGTATTTT. Its protein product is CAIRPGTGGKDTQYF.

This clone has a count of ten or more. The V and J genes are TRBV5-4 and TRBJ2-2; D is ambiguous. Trimming took 4 bases from V and 4 from J, leaving 17 bases between them. CDR3 size: 16 residues. Germline V gene data show CDR1 as SGHNT and CDR2 as YYREEE (reference sequence). This CDR3 reads CASSLGSTGFTGELFF. The CDR3, as DNA: TGTGCCAGCAGCCTGGGTTCCACCGGATTCACCGGGGAGCTGTTTTTT. Combining the CDR3 with reference TRBV5-4 and TRBJ2-2 gives the whole variable domain ETGVTQSPTHLIKTRGQQVTLRCSSQSGHNTVSWYQQALGQGPQFIFQYYREEENGRGNFPPRFSGLQFPNYSSELNVNALELDDSALYLCASSLGSTGFTGELFFGEGSRLTVL.

This clone was detected a few times. The gene calls are TRBV18 and TRBJ2-3; 10 nucleotides line up with TRBD2. The V gene's germline CDR1 is KGHSH and CDR2 LQKENI. The CDR3 extends over 15 amino acids. V shed 5 bases, J shed 5 bases, and the junction held 7 bases outside the gene matches. CDR3: CASSNLAGEGDTQYF. Written as DNA, the CDR3 is TGTGCCAGCTCAAATCTAGCGGGAGAAGGAGATACGCAGTATTTT. Full variable domain (rest looked up from reference TRBV18 and TRBJ2-3): NAGVMQNPRHLVRRRGQEARLRCSPMKGHSHVYWYRQLPEEGLKFMVYLQKENIIDESGMPKERFSAEFPKEGPSILRIQQVVRGDSAAYFCASSNLAGEGDTQYFGPGTRLTVL.

The rearrangement links TRBV6-5 to TRBJ2-7; the D is unclear. CDR1 MNHEY and CDR2 SVGAGI come from the germline V gene. The CDR3 covers 13 residues. With 6 bases removed from V and 0 bases from J, the gap between germline ends came to 9 bases. CDR3 bases: TGTGCCAGCAGGTACAGTAGCTCCTACGAGCAGTACTTC. Its protein product is CASRYSSSYEQYF.

Only a few counts were recorded for this clone. V usage is TRBV5-1 and J usage is TRBJ2-2, with TRBD2 matching 13 bases. J lost 0 bases, V lost 4 bases, and 6 bases had no gene match. Looked up from germline, CDR1 is SGHRS and CDR2 is YFSETQ. This CDR3 region has 18 residues. The CDR3 spells CASSTVGLAGSNTGELFF. DNA of the CDR3: TGCGCCAGCAGCACCGTGGGACTAGCGGGATCGAACACCGGGGAGCTGTTTTTT. Looking up the rest from reference TRBV5-1 and TRBJ2-2 gives the full variable domain: KAGVTQTPRYLIKTRGQQVTLSCSPISGHRSVSWYQQTPGQGLQFLFEYFSETQRNKGNFPGRFSGRQFSNSRSEMNVSTLELGDSALYLCASSTVGLAGSNTGELFFGEGSRLTVL.

This clone was picked up many times. This chain uses TRBV23-1 with TRBJ1-5; 9 bases map to TRBD1. TRBV23-1 is given ORF status, its function remaining uncertain. The trim removed 6 bases at V and 0 bases at J, leaving 9 bases unmatched. This CDR3 has 17 amino acids. Written as DNA, the CDR3 is TGCGCCAGCAGCCCCGGGACAGGGAGAAATAGCAATCAGCCCCAGCATTTT. This translates into CASSPGTGRNSNQPQHF.

About this clone: This same CDR3 is encoded by further DNA sequences in the sample. The V gene is TRBV5-1, the J gene TRBJ1-3; possible D gene TRBD1, 5 bases. The germline gives CDR1 SGHRS, CDR2 YFSETQ. The CDR3 extends over 16 amino acids. V was trimmed by 4 bases and J by 0 bases, leaving 14 bases between them. The DNA of the CDR3 is TGCGCCAGCAGCCCCTCGCAGGGCTTCTCTGGAAACACCATATATTTT. It specifies CASSPSQGFSGNTIYF.

There are many counts of this clone. The CDR3 region is CASSPPGTRTDTQYF. The DNA for the CDR3 is TGTGCCAGCAGCCCCCCCGGGACTAGAACAGATACGCAGTATTTT. The V gene is TRBV7-9, the J gene TRBJ2-3, with TRBD2 identical over 8 bases. From germline, CDR1 is SEHNR and CDR2 FQNEAQ (reference sequence). J gave up 3 bases and V 5 bases, and 7 bases lay outside the gene matches. CDR3 length: 15 residues.

This clone was found a few times. The rearrangement links TRBV25-1 to TRBJ2-7; 7 nucleotides match TRBD2. This CDR3 region has 14 residues. CDR1 is MGHDK, CDR2 SYGVNS, per germline. The trim removed 2 bases at V and 2 bases at J, leaving 3 bases unmatched. CDR3 nucleotides: TGTGCCAGCAGTGAAACGGGGACTACCTACGAGCAGTACTTC. Translation gives CASSETGTTYEQYF.

In its sample, this clone was seen a few times. The J gene is TRBJ1-1, the V gene TRBV7-2; D might be TRBD1 (5 bases). The CDR3 is 16 residues long. The ends were cut back, 6 bases at V and 3 bases at J, with 20 bases in the middle. From germline, CDR1 is SGHTA and CDR2 FQGNSA. CDR3 nucleotides: TGTGCCAGCAGAAAAACAGGCGTCTATCTCGACACTGAAGCTTTCTTT. This translates into CASRKTGVYLDTEAFF.

The DNA for the CDR3 is TGTGCCAGCAGTTCATTACAGGGTTCGGGATATGGCTACACCTTC. Its translation: CASSSLQGSGYGYTF. This chain joins TRBV7-2 and TRBJ1-2; D perhaps matches TRBD1 (6 bases). The CDR3 extends over 15 amino acids. Trimming took 6 bases from V and 5 from J, leaving 19 bases between them. Germline CDR1 SGHTA, CDR2 FQGNSA. The full variable domain, with the rest looked up from reference TRBV7-2 and TRBJ1-2, is GAGVSQSPSNKVTEKGKDVELRCDPISGHTALYWYRQSLGQGLEFLIYFQGNSAPDKSGLPSDRFSAERTGGSVSTLTIQRTQQEDSAVYLCASSSLQGSGYGYTFGSGTRLTVV.